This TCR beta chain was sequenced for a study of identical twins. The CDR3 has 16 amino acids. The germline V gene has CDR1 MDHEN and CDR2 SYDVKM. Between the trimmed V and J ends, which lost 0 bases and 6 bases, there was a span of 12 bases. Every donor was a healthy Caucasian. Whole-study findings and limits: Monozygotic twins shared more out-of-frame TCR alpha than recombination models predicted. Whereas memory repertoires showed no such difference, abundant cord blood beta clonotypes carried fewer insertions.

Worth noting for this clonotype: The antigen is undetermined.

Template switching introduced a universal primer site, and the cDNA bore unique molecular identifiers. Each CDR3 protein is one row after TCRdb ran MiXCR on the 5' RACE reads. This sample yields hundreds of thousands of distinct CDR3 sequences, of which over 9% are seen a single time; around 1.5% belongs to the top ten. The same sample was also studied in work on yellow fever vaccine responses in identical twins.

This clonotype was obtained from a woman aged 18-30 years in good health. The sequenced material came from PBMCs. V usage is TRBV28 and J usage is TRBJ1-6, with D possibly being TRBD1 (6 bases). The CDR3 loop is CASSLWQGGGNSPLHF. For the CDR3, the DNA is TGTGCCAGCAGTTTATGGCAAGGGGGGGGTAATTCACCCCTCCACTTT.